The clone carrying this T cell receptor (beta chain) is a singleton in its sample. These data originate in a study of blood T cell repertoires in COVID-19. At the level of the study: From T cells, B-cell-depleted T cells, or PBMCs came the material, which was cDNA or gDNA.

Trimming at V came to 6 bases and at J to 0 bases, leaving 4 bases not matched to a gene. CDR1 and CDR2 from the germline V gene are MNHNY and SVGAGI (reference sequence). The CDR3 totals 14 residues. Method: immunoSEQ multiplex PCR; TCRdb's copy keeps in-frame clones and lacks some. The sample includes over 200,000 clones, around 86% of them seen just once. This sequence joins TRBV6-6 and TRBJ1-2; 7 bases agree with TRBD1. Sequencing used peripheral blood. The TCR originated in a human donor in a cohort sampled during active COVID-19. The CDR3 loop reads CASRRQGTNYGYTF. The DNA of the CDR3 is TGTGCCAGCAGGAGACAGGGTACTAACTATGGCTACACCTTC.